This T cell receptor (beta chain) appears in the sequencing data of a study of cytomegalovirus exposure and HLA in healthy donors. Comments on this clone: Its antigen is not known.

Study-level results: V- and J-gene trimming of TCR beta was linked (in a later analysis) to a missense DCLRE1C variant.

Trimming removed 4 bases at V and 6 bases at J, with 18 bases between. The germline CDR1 and CDR2 sequences are LNHDA and SQIVND (reference sequence). This CDR3 comprises 15 residues. With 60 Vbeta and 13 Jbeta primers, the PCR was carried out. Method: immunoSEQ multiplex PCR; TCRdb's copy keeps in-frame clones and lacks some. The sample contains under 200,000 clones, 75% of which appear only once. This rearrangement joins TRBV19 to TRBJ1-1; D is perhaps TRBD1 (5 bases). The sample taken for sequencing was PBMCs. This TCR was sampled from a woman aged 45-60 years in good health and CMV-seropositive. The CDR3 loop reads CASSSQGFSSAEAFF. In DNA, the CDR3 is TGTGCCAGTAGTAGCCAGGGTTTCAGCAGCGCTGAAGCTTTCTTT.